A selection of T cell receptor beta chains follows, all from one sample in a study of cytomegalovirus exposure and HLA in healthy donors. Assay used: immunoSEQ multiplex PCR; TCRdb lists only in-frame clones, some missing. The sample consists of 95,000 to 150,000 clones, 70% to 85% of them appearing once. The source material was PBMCs. Receptors originate from a man aged 18 to 35 in good health and CMV-seropositive. CDR3s include the opening cysteine and the closing phenylalanine or tryptophan. The order of the fields is clone size, D gene, V gene, J gene, CDR3 DNA, CDR3 protein. A D gene is named only where the DNA matches it firmly. A clone size is listed for some rows: how often the clone was seen (once, few, many), or a class if it is expanded.

size: NA; D: NA; V: TRBV28; J: TRBJ1-1; DNA: TGTGCCAGCAGTTTATGGACAGAACCTTACACTGAAGCTTTCTTT; CDR3: CASSLWTEPYTEAFF
size: NA; D: NA; V: TRBV7-2; J: TRBJ2-3; DNA: TGTGCCAGCAGCCCTCAACATTCTAGCACAGATACGCAGTATTTT; CDR3: CASSPQHSSTDTQYF
size: NA; D: TRBD2; V: TRBV9; J: TRBJ2-5; DNA: TGTGCCAGCAGCGATCCGGGACTAGCGGGGGGGCCGGGAGAGACCCAGTACTTC; CDR3: CASSDPGLAGGPGETQYF
size: NA; D: NA; V: TRBV6-1; J: TRBJ1-1; DNA: TGTGCCAGCAGTGACGGGGGACGGGCGAACACTGAAGCTTTCTTT; CDR3: CASSDGGRANTEAFF
size: NA; D: NA; V: TRBV21-1; J: TRBJ1-2; DNA: TGTGCCAGCAGCCAAACCGGGACAGCTAACTATGGCTACACCTTC; CDR3: CASSQTGTANYGYTF
size: NA; D: NA; V: TRBV15; J: TRBJ2-7; DNA: TGTGCCACCAGCACTGTGGACTCTTCCATCTACGAGCAGTACTTC; CDR3: CATSTVDSSIYEQYF
size: NA; D: TRBD1; V: TRBV2; J: TRBJ2-2; DNA: TGTGCCAGCAGTTATGTCACAGGGGCCGGGGAGCTGTTTTTT; CDR3: CASSYVTGAGELFF
size: once; D: NA; V: TRBV6-5; J: TRBJ1-5; DNA: TGTGCCAGCAGCTCAGGCGGCAATCAGCCCCAGCATTTT; CDR3: CASSSGGNQPQHF
size: NA; D: TRBD2; V: TRBV4-1; J: TRBJ2-3; DNA: TGCGCCAGCAGCCCCTCGGGGAGGGGAAGTACAGATACGCAGTATTTT; CDR3: CASSPSGRGSTDTQYF
size: NA; D: NA; V: TRBV4-1; J: TRBJ1-2; DNA: TGCGCCAGCAGCCCCCAGCCACAGGGTGACTATGGCTACACCTTC; CDR3: CASSPQPQGDYGYTF
size: NA; D: NA; V: TRBV10-3; J: TRBJ1-1; DNA: TGTGCCATCAGTGGGGGCAAGACTGAAGCTTTCTTT; CDR3: CAISGGKTEAFF
size: NA; D: NA; V: TRBV7-6; J: TRBJ2-2; DNA: TGTGCCAGCAGCTTTTCTTCCAGGGTGCACGGCGGGGAGCTGTTTTTT; CDR3: CASSFSSRVHGGELFF
size: NA; D: NA; V: TRBV18; J: TRBJ2-5; DNA: TGTGCCAGCTCACGCCAGGCCCAAGAGACCCAGTACTTC; CDR3: CASSRQAQETQYF
size: NA; D: TRBD1; V: TRBV7-3; J: TRBJ2-5; DNA: TGTGCCAGCAGCTCGCCAGGGGGCGGGGAAGAGACCCAGTACTTC; CDR3: CASSSPGGGEETQYF
size: NA; D: TRBD2; V: TRBV11-1; J: TRBJ2-1; DNA: TGTGCCAGCAGCTTTGAGACTAGCGGGCTGGGCAATGAGCAGTTCTTC; CDR3: CASSFETSGLGNEQFF
size: once; D: NA; V: TRBV18; J: TRBJ1-1; DNA: TGTGCCAGCTCACCACGTCTCGACAGCATTAACACTGAAGCTTTCTTT; CDR3: CASSPRLDSINTEAFF
size: NA; D: NA; V: TRBV6-5; J: TRBJ1-2; DNA: TGTGCCAGCAGTATTCGCGGGCGCGCCTATGGCTACACCTTC; CDR3: CASSIRGRAYGYTF
size: NA; D: NA; V: TRBV29-1; J: TRBJ2-3; DNA: TGCAGCGTTCCACTAGCAGCGGCAGATACGCAGTATTTT; CDR3: CSVPLAAADTQYF
size: NA; D: NA; V: TRBV6-5; J: TRBJ2-3; DNA: TGTGCCAGCAGTTATGTGGGGCGCACAGATACGCAGTATTTT; CDR3: CASSYVGRTDTQYF
size: NA; D: NA; V: TRBV27; J: TRBJ2-7; DNA: TGTGCCAGCAGCTTGGGCTACGACTACGAGCAGTACTTC; CDR3: CASSLGYDYEQYF
size: NA; D: TRBD1; V: TRBV5-6; J: TRBJ2-5; DNA: TGTGCCAGCAGCCCCCAGACAGGGGAGGAGGAGCAGTACTTC; CDR3: CASSPQTGEEEQYF
size: few; D: NA; V: TRBV27; J: TRBJ2-7; DNA: TGTGCCAGCAACCTTCTAGGGAGCTCCTACGAGCAGTACTTC; CDR3: CASNLLGSSYEQYF
size: NA; D: TRBD1; V: TRBV5-1; J: TRBJ1-2; DNA: TGCGCCAGCAGCCGGGACAGGGGGCGTTATGGCTACACCTTC; CDR3: CASSRDRGRYGYTF
size: NA; D: TRBD1; V: TRBV5-1; J: TRBJ1-2; DNA: TGCGCCAGCAGCTATGGACAGGGGGCGGGTGGCTACACCTTC; CDR3: CASSYGQGAGGYTF
size: few; D: NA; V: TRBV18; J: TRBJ2-4; DNA: TGTGCCAGCTCACACTCGGACATTAAAAGAAACATTCAGTACTTC; CDR3: CASSHSDIKRNIQYF
size: NA; D: NA; V: TRBV18; J: TRBJ1-5; DNA: TGTGCCAGCTTATTTCACAGGGAGAATCAGCCCCAGCATTTT; CDR3: CASLFHRENQPQHF
size: NA; D: TRBD2; V: TRBV18; J: TRBJ2-3; DNA: TGTGCCAGCTCACTCGGGACTAGCGGGGTGAGCACAGATACGCAGTATTTT; CDR3: CASSLGTSGVSTDTQYF
size: NA; D: NA; V: TRBV7-9; J: TRBJ1-1; DNA: TGTGCCAGCAGCTTATCAGGGAACACTGAAGCTTTCTTT; CDR3: CASSLSGNTEAFF
size: NA; D: TRBD2; V: TRBV7-2; J: TRBJ2-3; DNA: TGTGCCAGCAGCTCACTAGCGGGGGGGAAAGATACGCAGTATTTT; CDR3: CASSSLAGGKDTQYF
size: NA; D: NA; V: TRBV7-9; J: TRBJ1-5; DNA: TGTGCCAGCAGCCCCACAGGGAATCAGCCCCAGCATTTT; CDR3: CASSPTGNQPQHF
size: NA; D: TRBD2; V: TRBV25-1; J: TRBJ2-1; DNA: TGTGCCAGCAGTGAAATGGCGGGAGGTGTCTACAATGAGCAGTTCTTC; CDR3: CASSEMAGGVYNEQFF
size: NA; D: TRBD1; V: TRBV28; J: TRBJ1-3; DNA: TGTGCCAGCAGACCTACCGGGACAGGCATCTCTGGAAACACCATATATTTT; CDR3: CASRPTGTGISGNTIYF